This T cell receptor (beta chain) was found in a study of Graves' ophthalmopathy and Graves' hyperthyroidism (dated by TCRdb to the late 2010s). For context, the study as a whole: Peripheral blood was collected at initial diagnosis, before any treatment. To tell Graves' ophthalmopathy apart from Graves' hyperthyroidism, and to predict which patients would progress to ophthalmopathy, the study relied on TCR beta repertoire signatures. In total, under 150 blood samples were TCR-sequenced: 40 to 45 ophthalmopathy, roughly 80 hyperthyroidism and 17 hyperthyroidism-to-ophthalmopathy patients. To explore V-J signatures that distinguish ophthalmopathy from hyperthyroidism, a discovery set of roughly 98 patients was enrolled, made up of around 44 with ophthalmopathy and roughly 55 with stable hyperthyroidism. An independent validation cohort comprised some 18 hyperthyroidism patients and over 15 patients who later progressed from hyperthyroidism to ophthalmopathy. In roughly 6 hyperthyroidism patients, T-cell repertoires of thyroid tissue and blood were compared. After sampling, hyperthyroidism patients received methimazole starting at 30 mg daily, and ophthalmopathy patients received high-dose intravenous methylprednisolone. The 95 to 100 discovery patients were randomly divided into training and test sets at a 7:3 ratio.

In its sample, this clonotype was seen many times. This clone's antigen is unknown. No base-level quality is on record; no much larger clone is a single base apart. The germline V gene sets CDR1 to SGHTA and CDR2 to FQGNSA. Trimming accounts for 7 bases at V and 2 bases at J, while the number of junction bases matched to no gene is 10. The cysteine opens and the phenylalanine closes a CDR3 of 15 amino acids. Of all the DNA, just the CDR3 is kept, 45 bases in frame from base 1. For repertoire sequencing, the TCR beta CDR3 regions were amplified from RNA transcripts. A first-round RT-PCR used HTBI primers with the Qiagen OneStep RT-PCR kit, followed by a second-round multiplex PCR, size selection and purification. The libraries underwent paired-end sequencing with 100 bp reads on an Illumina HiSeq2000. In the paper's pipeline: SOAPnuke was used for read processing, and reads with adapters, uncalled bases, a mean Phred below 15, or no exact constant-primer or identifier match were discarded. COPE v1.2.5 was used to merge the high-quality paired reads. Each unique nucleotide sequence was treated as a clonotype, and MiTCR v1.1 was used to align the clonotypes to the IMGT TRB V, D and J references. Analysis was restricted to V-J combinations with a frequency above 0.0001, which covered over 98% of repertoires. For each V-J combination, a TCR clonal expansion and chaos score was defined as the ratio of F50 clonal expansion to chaos observed in the TCRdist matrix. Welch's t-statistics and random forest were used to reduce features to about a dozen V-J combinations, which were fed into a naive Bayes classifier. The similarity between thyroid and blood repertoires was quantified using the Morisita-Horn index. The public sequencing data were trimmed at Q25 with fastp and processed into clonotypes with MiXCR by TCRdb, which kept only in-frame beta chains. For every CDR3 protein sequence, its rows merge into one entry that carries the most common genes and DNA. The V and J calls come from TCRdb's annotation, not from the publication. In this sample the table shows some 160,000 distinct CDR3 sequences, around 39% of which occur a single time. The leading ten clones occupy roughly 8.9% of the sample.

Results the study describes overall, beyond this receptor: In validation, the model predicted ophthalmopathy progression with 70.59% sensitivity and 72.22% specificity; more than ten predicted patients were CT-confirmed with GO in a median of approximately 6.2 months. No statistical method was used to set the sample size in advance, and the investigators knew which group each participant was assigned to. In cross-validation, the 13-signature model distinguished ophthalmopathy from stable hyperthyroidism with about 90% sensitivity and roughly 84% specificity, while in the test set the corresponding values were roughly 80% and 75%. Most expanded thyroid clonotypes with frequency above 0.001 were also detected in blood, suggesting blood repertoires may reflect the thyroid immune response.

Ophthalmopathy patients had moderately to severely active disease, Clinical Activity Score of at least 3, NOSPECS grade of at least 4, and disease duration under 3 months. Anyone with other autoimmune diseases, uncontrolled infections, pregnancy or lactation was excluded from the study. Clinical symptoms, serum thyroxine, TRAb, thyroid ultrasound and orbital computed tomography formed the basis of the diagnosis. PBMCs were isolated from about 10 ml of fresh peripheral blood by Ficoll-Paque density gradient centrifugation. Total RNA was extracted with Trizol reagent and quality-checked on an Agilent 2100 Bioanalyzer.

The sample taken for sequencing was peripheral blood. The source is a man aged 25 to 40 with Graves' ophthalmopathy. Donor details come from another sample of the same person, matched by shared clones. The V and J segments used are TRBV7-2 and TRBJ2-5; TRBD1 lines up with 7 middle nucleotides. The CDR3 protein is CASTPMGQSQETQYF. The bases read TGTGCCAGCACCCCTATGGGACAGTCACAAGAGACCCAGTACTTC.